This passage covers 5 T cell receptor beta chains from one sample sequenced in a study of shared clonotypes between healthy human individuals (dated by TCRdb to 2019 to 2021). The library was obtained by the immunoSEQ multiplex PCR assay. TCRdb's version of the immuneACCESS table is confined to in-frame rearrangements and falls short of the full clone set. An unresolved V gene accounts for under half of the shortfall where checked; the remainder is of unknown origin. The sample has roughly 1.5 million clones on record, 98% of them singletons. Roughly 0.45% of the sample comes from the top ten. The source material was naive CD4+ T cells sorted from blood. The label giving this sample's cell subset or site can be read as: CD45RA+ positively selected. These receptors came from a man between 25 and 39 years old in good health.

The CDR3 DNA is TGCGCCAGCAGCTTGGACATTAACACCGGGGAGCTGTTTTTT. It codes for CASSLDINTGELFF. The rearrangement links TRBV5-1 to TRBJ2-2; D is unclear. Per germline, CDR1 SGHRS and CDR2 YFSETQ. The V and J ends lost 0 bases and 2 bases respectively, with 5 bases between them. This CDR3 has 14 residues.

CDR3 amino acids: CASSKELAGVAYEQYF. The CDR3 nucleotides are TGTGCCAGCAGCAAGGAACTAGCGGGAGTAGCCTACGAGCAGTACTTC. This chain uses TRBV5-6 with TRBJ2-7; 11 nucleotides match TRBD2. V was clipped by 4 bases and J by 2 bases; unmatched bases: 8. The CDR3 contains 16 residues. CDR1 is SGHDT, CDR2 YYEEEE, per germline.

The CDR3 nucleotides read TGTGCCAGCTCACCCCGGGAGGGGGCGACTGCCTCTGGGGCCAACGTCCTGACTTTC. This codes for CASSPREGATASGANVLTF. The chain recombines TRBV18 with TRBJ2-6; D may be TRBD2 (8 bases). This CDR3 comprises 19 residues. Trimming left V 3 bases short and J 0 bases short, with 18 bases between. CDR1 KGHSH and CDR2 LQKENI come from the germline V gene.

The rearrangement links TRBV28 to TRBJ2-7; 9 bases match TRBD1. The CDR3 runs 15 residues. V dropped 2 bases and J dropped 5; count of bases not matched to a gene: 7. Germline CDR1 MDHEN, CDR2 SYDVKM. CDR3 loop: CASSLLNRGQNEQYF. The DNA of the CDR3 is TGTGCCAGCAGTTTACTCAACAGGGGGCAGAACGAGCAGTACTTC.

This rearrangement joins TRBV7-6 to TRBJ2-7; 7 bases match TRBD2. Trimming removed 3 bases from V and 4 bases from J; junction bases left unmatched: 9. The CDR3 is 15 residues long. The germline V gene has CDR1 SGHVS and CDR2 FNYEAQ. The CDR3 protein is CASSLGGVKNYEQYF. DNA of the CDR3: TGTGCCAGCAGCTTGGGGGGGGTGAAGAATTACGAGCAGTACTTC. Combining the CDR3 with reference TRBV7-6 and TRBJ2-7 gives the whole variable domain GAGVSQSPRYKVTKRGQDVALRCDPISGHVSLYWYRQALGQGPEFLTYFNYEAQQDKSGLPNDRFSAERPEGSISTLTIQRTEQRDSAMYRCASSLGGVKNYEQYFGPGTRLTVT.